This is a list of T cell receptor beta chains from one sample in a study of cytomegalovirus exposure and HLA in healthy donors. The protocol was immunoSEQ multiplex PCR, while the TCRdb copy is restricted to in-frame clones and leaves out a portion. The data show more than 110,000 clones, with 60% to 85% seen just once and roughly 2.8% held by the top ten. The source material was PBMCs. The receptors derive from a male donor in good health and CMV-seronegative. CDR3s include the opening cysteine and the closing phenylalanine or tryptophan. Each record gives: J gene, V gene, clone size, D gene, CDR3 DNA, CDR3 protein. A D gene is named only where the DNA matches it firmly. Expanded clones are given a class, and other clones once, few, many or no size at all.

>TRBJ2-7|TRBV27|-|TRBD1
TGTGCCAGCGGGTGGACAGGGGATTACGAGCAGTACTTC
CASGWTGDYEQYF
>TRBJ1-1|TRBV30|-|-
TGTGCCTGGAGTGTCGGGGGGCAGGTCACTGAAGCTTTCTTT
CAWSVGGQVTEAFF
>TRBJ2-7|TRBV30|-|-
TGTGCCTGTACAGGCCCAAGCTCCTACGAGCAGTACTTC
CACTGPSSYEQYF
>TRBJ1-2|TRBV30|-|-
TGTGCCTGGAGTGTCAAACAGGACTATGGCTACACCTTC
CAWSVKQDYGYTF
>TRBJ2-6|TRBV19|-|-
TGTGCCAGTGGAACAGGGTCCGGGGCCAACGTCCTGACTTTC
CASGTGSGANVLTF
>TRBJ2-5|TRBV19|-|TRBD2
TGTGCCAGTAATAGCGGGGGTAGGGGAGAGACCCAGTACTTC
CASNSGGRGETQYF
>TRBJ1-5|TRBV27|-|-
TGTGCCAGCAGTTTATCCGGGAACCACAGGGTTAGCAATCAGCCCCAGCATTTT
CASSLSGNHRVSNQPQHF
>TRBJ2-7|TRBV7-9|-|-
TGTGCCAGCAGCCCGACAGGCTACGAGCAGTACTTC
CASSPTGYEQYF
>TRBJ1-4|TRBV19|-|-
TGTGCCAGTAGTGTCAGGGTTAATGAAAAACTGTTTTTT
CASSVRVNEKLFF
>TRBJ2-7|TRBV30|-|TRBD1
TGTGCCTGGACTTCCCGACAGGGTACTTACGAGCAGTACTTC
CAWTSRQGTYEQYF
>TRBJ1-3|TRBV9|few|-
TGTGCCAGCAGCGTAGCCCCGGGAGGTATAGGAAACACCATATATTTT
CASSVAPGGIGNTIYF
>TRBJ1-4|TRBV10-3|few|-
TGTGCCTCGGGAGGGGCCCACGGGGAAAAACTGTTTTTT
CASGGAHGEKLFF
>TRBJ2-2|TRBV9|-|TRBD2
TGTGCCAGCGGAGGCGGGAGGGCCTGGGCCGGGGAGCTGTTTTTT
CASGGGRAWAGELFF
>TRBJ2-3|TRBV10-3|-|TRBD1
TGTGCCATCAGTGAGTCGCAGGACAGGGGTTCAGATACGCAGTATTTT
CAISESQDRGSDTQYF
>TRBJ2-1|TRBV7-9|-|TRBD2
TGTGCCAGCACCCCCGGGGTGGCTAGCGGGAGTCGCAATGAGCAGTTCTTC
CASTPGVASGSRNEQFF
>TRBJ2-7|TRBV7-8|-|TRBD1
TGTGCCAGCAGCTTAGAAGGGGGCGCGGGCGAGCAGTACTTC
CASSLEGGAGEQYF
>TRBJ2-3|TRBV5-4|-|TRBD2
TGTGCCAGCAGGCGGTTTGGAGCGGGATTCGGTAGCACAGATACGCAGTATTTT
CASRRFGAGFGSTDTQYF
>TRBJ2-7|TRBV9|few|TRBD1
TGTGCCAGCACGGGACAGGGAGACTCCTACGAGCAGTACTTC
CASTGQGDSYEQYF
>TRBJ2-5|TRBV5-6|-|-
TGTGCCAGCAGCCGGGACTTCATGGGGGGAGAGACCCAGTACTTC
CASSRDFMGGETQYF
>TRBJ2-1|TRBV7-8|-|TRBD2
TGTGCCAGCAGCCTACGGGGGGACCCCTACAATGAGCAGTTCTTC
CASSLRGDPYNEQFF
>TRBJ1-1|TRBV4-2|few|TRBD1
TGTGCCAGCAGCTCAGACAGGGGGTCCTCGAAGAACACTGAAGCTTTCTTT
CASSSDRGSSKNTEAFF
>TRBJ2-4|TRBV7-8|-|-
TGTGCCAGCAGCCCCAGGCGGGACAGACAAAACATTCAGTACTTC
CASSPRRDRQNIQYF
>TRBJ1-1|TRBV10-3|-|-
TGTGCCATCAGTGAGTCAGGGGGACCGGCTGAAGCTTTCTTT
CAISESGGPAEAFF
>TRBJ2-2|TRBV19|once|-
TGTGCCAGTAGTATTTGGAGGGAAACCGGGGAGCTGTTTTTT
CASSIWRETGELFF
>TRBJ2-7|TRBV10-1|-|-
TGCGCCAGCAGTGCAGGGCACCCCTACGAGCAGTACTTC
CASSAGHPYEQYF
>TRBJ1-3|TRBV7-6|-|-
TGTGCCAGCAGCTTAGGCAGGGCCAGCTCTGGAAACACCATATATTTT
CASSLGRASSGNTIYF
>TRBJ1-1|TRBV30|-|-
TGTGCCTGGAGTGTTAGTAGCGTCAGTGACATGAACACTGAAGCTTTCTTT
CAWSVSSVSDMNTEAFF
>TRBJ1-1|TRBV6-4|-|-
TGTGCCAGCAGTGAGGAGGTGAACACTGAAGCTTTCTTT
CASSEEVNTEAFF
>TRBJ1-5|TRBV25-1|-|-
TGTGCCAGCAGTCCAGGGAAGGGGCAGCCCCAGCATTTT
CASSPGKGQPQHF
>TRBJ1-5|TRBV15|-|-
TGTGCCACCAGCAGAGAGCAGGGTTTACAGCCCCAGCATTTT
CATSREQGLQPQHF
>TRBJ2-7|TRBV19|-|-
TGTGCCAGTAGTAGGGCGGGGAACTACGAGCAGTACTTC
CASSRAGNYEQYF
>TRBJ1-4|TRBV11-2|-|-
TGTGCCAGCAGCGTGGCAGCAACTAATGAAAAACTGTTTTTT
CASSVAATNEKLFF
>TRBJ2-7|TRBV9|-|-
TGTGCCAGCAGCCCTGCGGGTTTGCACGACGAGCAGTACTTC
CASSPAGLHDEQYF
>TRBJ2-1|TRBV10-3|few|TRBD2
TGTGCCATCAGCCCGTCAGTAGCGGGGCAGGATGAGCAGTTCTTC
CAISPSVAGQDEQFF
>TRBJ1-1|TRBV29-1|-|-
TGCAGCGTTGACCCCGCGGGATGTGAAGCTTTCTTT
CSVDPAGCEAFF
>TRBJ2-5|TRBV5-6|-|-
TGTGCCAGCAGCTTGGTGTTTCGGCGCGGGGTAGAGACCCAGTACTTC
CASSLVFRRGVETQYF